The 20 T cell receptor beta chains reported below all come from one sample, sequenced in a study of cytomegalovirus exposure and HLA in healthy donors. PCR was performed using 60 Vbeta and 13 Jbeta primers. Profiling relied on immunoSEQ multiplex PCR, and the TCRdb table lists in-frame clones only, not all of them. The data hold some 130,000 clones, with around 73% observed a single time. The sequenced material came from PBMCs. The receptors come from a female donor in good health and CMV-seronegative.

The chain couples TRBV28 to TRBJ1-4; D not resolved. Germline CDR1 is MDHEN and CDR2 is SYDVKM. This CDR3 has 15 amino acids. Between the trimmed V and J ends, which lost 2 bases and 8 bases, there was a span of 15 bases. CDR3 amino acids: CASSLTLWTGEKLFF. The CDR3 DNA is TGTGCCAGCAGTTTAACACTCTGGACGGGGGAAAAACTGTTTTTT. Based on the CDR3 plus reference TRBV28 and TRBJ1-4, the full variable domain is DVKVTQSSRYLVKRTGEKVFLECVQDMDHENMFWYRQDPGLGLRLIYFSYDVKMKEKGDIPEGYSVSREKKERFSLILESASTNQTSMYLCASSLTLWTGEKLFFGSGTQLSVL.

The count of this clone is one. This rearrangement joins TRBV6-5 to TRBJ1-5; the match to TRBD1 covers 8 bases. J lost 7 bases, V lost 8 bases, and 10 bases had no gene match. Germline V gives CDR1 MNHEY, CDR2 SVGAGI. The CDR3 loop spans 14 amino acids. In DNA form, the CDR3 reads TGTGCCAGCGGACCTCAGGGGACAGGACAGCCCCAGCATTTT. Its translation is CASGPQGTGQPQHF.

The chain couples TRBV5-3 to TRBJ2-7, with a tentative D call TRBD1 (5 bases). TRBV5-3 belongs to the ORF category, with a function that is uncertain. Trimming took 3 bases from V and 1 from J, leaving 5 bases between them. The CDR3 length is 12 residues. As DNA, the CDR3 is TGTGCCAGAAGCTACAGGTCCTACGAGCAGTACTTC. The encoded protein is CARSYRSYEQYF.

The gene calls are TRBV5-1 and TRBJ1-1, with 7 bases lining up with TRBD1. This CDR3 comprises 17 residues. Looked up from germline, CDR1 is SGHRS and CDR2 is YFSETQ. With 0 bases clipped from V and 1 base from J, the junction kept 9 bases outside the gene matches. The CDR3 sequence: CASSLGEMTGKNTEAFF. The DNA for the CDR3 is TGCGCCAGCAGCTTGGGCGAGATGACAGGGAAGAACACTGAAGCTTTCTTT.

This clone was picked up a small number of times. The gene calls are TRBV5-1 and TRBJ2-3; D may be TRBD2 (5 bases). The ends were cut back, 4 bases at V and 5 bases at J, with 8 bases in the middle. The CDR3 has 12 amino acids. CDR1 is SGHRS, CDR2 YFSETQ, per germline. This CDR3 is CASSEGRDTQYF. CDR3 DNA: TGCGCCAGCAGCGAGGGCCGAGATACGCAGTATTTT. The full variable domain, with the rest looked up from reference TRBV5-1 and TRBJ2-3, is KAGVTQTPRYLIKTRGQQVTLSCSPISGHRSVSWYQQTPGQGLQFLFEYFSETQRNKGNFPGRFSGRQFSNSRSEMNVSTLELGDSALYLCASSEGRDTQYFGPGTRLTVL.

This clone was counted between two and nine times. The CDR3 protein is CASSVAGLDSYEQYF. The DNA for the CDR3 is TGTGCCAGCAGCGTAGCTGGCCTAGACTCCTACGAGCAGTACTTC. The chain recombines TRBV9 with TRBJ2-7; D is unresolved. Trimming cost V 0 bases and J 0 bases, with 10 bases left between them. The CDR3 covers 15 residues. Per the germline V gene, CDR1 is SGDLS and CDR2 is YYNGEE.

This chain joins TRBV7-8 and TRBJ1-2; maybe TRBD1 (5 bases). Trimming shortened V by 5 bases and J by 1 base, and 11 bases separated the two germline ends. The CDR3 totals 14 residues. CDR1 is SGHVS and CDR2 is FQNEAQ in the germline V gene. CDR3 protein: CASSHWGGNYGYTF. CDR3 bases: TGTGCCAGCAGCCACTGGGGCGGTAACTATGGCTACACCTTC.

The chain uses TRBV28 and TRBJ2-7, with 7 nucleotides matching TRBD2. This CDR3 is built from 13 residues. Germline CDR1 is MDHEN and CDR2 is SYDVKM. Trimming cost V 6 bases and J 2 bases; bases outside gene matches: 4. CDR3 in amino acids: CASRPSGTYEQYF. CDR3 nucleotide sequence: TGTGCCAGCAGGCCTAGCGGAACCTACGAGCAGTACTTC.

The rearrangement uses TRBV7-9 and TRBJ1-1; D is unclear. The V and J ends lost 2 bases and 1 base respectively, with 5 bases between them. This CDR3 is built from 13 residues. In germline, CDR1 is SEHNR, CDR2 FQNEAQ (reference sequence). In nucleotides, the CDR3 is TGTGCCAGCAGCTTAAGAGGGAACACTGAAGCTTTCTTT. It encodes CASSLRGNTEAFF.

The chain uses TRBV19 and TRBJ1-5, with D possibly TRBD1 on 6 matching bases. V was shortened by 3 bases and J by 9 bases, with 12 bases between the two germline ends. The CDR3 consists of 13 residues. Germline V CDR1 and CDR2: LNHDA, SQIVND (reference sequence). CDR3 DNA sequence: TGTGCCAGTAGTATGTCAGGGGTATGGCCCCAGCATTTT. Residues: CASSMSGVWPQHF.

This chain uses TRBV7-9 with TRBJ1-2; D ambiguous. With 3 bases removed from V and 8 bases from J, the gap between germline ends came to 10 bases. Looked up from germline, CDR1 is SEHNR and CDR2 is FQNEAQ (reference sequence). The CDR3 is 12 amino acids. The CDR3 sequence: CASSFQGGGYTF. CDR3 in DNA: TGTGCCAGCAGCTTTCAAGGAGGGGGCTACACCTTC.

The V call is TRBV5-1, the J call TRBJ2-7; 8 positions match TRBD2. The germline V gene has CDR1 SGHRS and CDR2 YFSETQ. The CDR3 has 16 amino acids. V was pared by 0 bases and J by 7 bases, with 12 bases of the junction left unmatched. CDR3 residues: CASSLATLAGSKEQYF. The CDR3, as DNA: TGCGCCAGCAGCTTGGCTACCTTAGCGGGATCCAAAGAGCAGTACTTC.

The gene calls are TRBV28 and TRBJ1-5, with a tentative D call TRBD1 (6 bases). The CDR3 has 14 residues. Germline assignment: CDR1 MDHEN and CDR2 SYDVKM. The V end lost 7 bases, the J end lost 3 bases, and 13 bases lay between the germline ends. The CDR3 is CASTKGGPNQPQHF. The DNA for the CDR3 is TGTGCCAGCACAAAAGGGGGTCCCAATCAGCCCCAGCATTTT. The full variable domain, rest sourced from reference TRBV28 and TRBJ1-5, is DVKVTQSSRYLVKRTGEKVFLECVQDMDHENMFWYRQDPGLGLRLIYFSYDVKMKEKGDIPEGYSVSREKKERFSLILESASTNQTSMYLCASTKGGPNQPQHFGDGTRLSIL.

This clone was seen a few times. This rearrangement joins TRBV18 to TRBJ1-1, with 11 nucleotides matching TRBD1. Germline-derived CDR1 and CDR2 are KGHSH and LQKENI. This CDR3 is built from 15 residues. After removal of 4 bases from V and 7 bases from J, the junction contained 8 bases not matched to a gene. CDR3 sequence (DNA): TGTGCCAGCTCACGAGGACAGGGGGCGACTTTTGAAGCTTTCTTT. Its protein product is CASSRGQGATFEAFF.

V is TRBV5-1 and J is TRBJ2-7, with 11 bases that match TRBD2. The CDR3 covers 15 residues. Germline CDR1 reads SGHRS; CDR2 reads YFSETQ. Losses at the gene ends were 3 bases for V and 5 bases for J; bases not matched to a gene: 7. DNA for the CDR3: TGCGCCAGCAGCTCTACTAGCGGGAGTAGAAACGAGCAGTACTTC. Translating gives CASSSTSGSRNEQYF.

The gene calls are TRBV11-3 and TRBJ2-3; 8 bases are shared with TRBD1. Looked up from germline, CDR1 is SGHNT and CDR2 is YENEEA. J gave up 5 bases and V 1 base, and 2 bases lay outside the gene matches. The CDR3 loop spans 14 amino acids. The CDR3 region has the DNA TGTGCCAGCAGCTTAGGGACAGGGCAAGATACGCAGTATTTT. This sequence encodes CASSLGTGQDTQYF.

The chain links TRBV27 to TRBJ2-3, with D uncertain. Trimming left V 5 bases short and J 5 bases short, with 11 bases between. Germline V gene sequence: CDR1 MNHEY, CDR2 SMNVEV (reference sequence). The CDR3 has 13 residues. The CDR3 sequence is CASSTSARDTQYF. In DNA form, the CDR3 reads TGTGCCAGCAGTACCTCTGCGAGAGATACGCAGTATTTT.

J is TRBJ2-7 and V is TRBV21-1; no DNA check was done on the table's D call, TRBD1. TRBV21-1 constitutes a pseudogene. This CDR3 spans 15 amino acids. CDR3 residues: CASSLWRTGRPEQYF. CDR3 sequence (DNA): TGTGCCAGCAGCCTCTGGCGGACAGGGAGACCTGAGCAGTACTTC.

This clone was detected once. This chain uses TRBV28 with TRBJ2-7, with TRBD2 matching 9 bases. This CDR3 has 15 amino acids. Looked up from germline, CDR1 is MDHEN and CDR2 is SYDVKM. Trimming at V came to 7 bases and at J to 4 bases, leaving 11 bases not matched to a gene. CDR3 sequence reads: CASISAGGNLYEQYF. As DNA, the CDR3 is TGTGCCAGCATATCAGCGGGAGGCAATCTATACGAGCAGTACTTC. The whole variable domain, remainder taken from reference TRBV28 and TRBJ2-7, is DVKVTQSSRYLVKRTGEKVFLECVQDMDHENMFWYRQDPGLGLRLIYFSYDVKMKEKGDIPEGYSVSREKKERFSLILESASTNQTSMYLCASISAGGNLYEQYFGPGTRLTVT.

This clone occurred once. The chain recombines TRBV11-2 with TRBJ1-3; no firm D call. Trimming removed 4 bases at V and 4 bases at J, with 17 bases between. CDR1 and CDR2 from the germline V gene are SGHAT and FQNNGV. The CDR3 covers 16 residues. CDR3 in DNA: TGTGCCAGCAGCTCCCCCCGAGGGAAGCCCGGAAACACCATATATTTT. It translates to CASSSPRGKPGNTIYF.